Below, 12 T cell receptor beta chains from the same sample are listed, as sequenced in a study of cytomegalovirus exposure and HLA in healthy donors. The study ran its PCR with 60 Vbeta and 13 Jbeta primers. The method was immunoSEQ multiplex PCR; TCRdb's version includes in-frame clones alone and lacks a portion of them. This sample has 100,000 to 150,000 clones; roughly 69% occur once, and the top ten carry approximately 2.9%. The sequenced material came from PBMCs. These receptor sequences come from a human donor in good health.

The V call is TRBV25-1, the J call TRBJ1-5; no definite D call. V was cut by 1 base and J by 7 bases, with 20 bases left in between. The CDR3 is made up of 17 amino acids. Germline V lookup: CDR1 MGHDK, CDR2 SYGVNS. CDR3 DNA: TGTGCCAGCAGTGAATGCCCGGGGTTGAGGGCGGGCCAGCCCCAGCATTTT. This translates into CASSECPGLRAGQPQHF.

This clone was seen only a few times. The genes are TRBV11-1 and TRBJ1-3, with a tentative D call TRBD1 (5 bases). The CDR3 consists of 12 residues. CDR1 SGHAT and CDR2 FQDESV come from the germline V gene (reference sequence). The ends were cut back, 2 bases at V and 8 bases at J, with 7 bases in the middle. CDR3 sequence (DNA): TGTGCCAGCAGCTTACGCAGGGACACCATATATTTT. This translates into CASSLRRDTIYF.

A few counts support this clone. The chain combines TRBV30 with TRBJ2-7, with TRBD2 matching over 10 bases. V dropped 3 bases and J dropped 8; count of bases not matched to a gene: 7. CDR3 length equals 13 residues. CDR1 is GTSNPN, CDR2 SVGIG, per germline (reference sequence). The CDR3 loop is CAWSEAGGPKQYF. DNA for the CDR3: TGTGCCTGGAGCGAAGCGGGAGGGCCAAAGCAGTACTTC.

This clone was observed a handful of times. The CDR3 reads CASSHGSYEQYF. CDR3 nucleotide sequence: TGTGCCAGCAGCCACGGTTCCTACGAGCAGTACTTC. The chain links TRBV7-2 to TRBJ2-7; D remains unclear. The V gene's germline CDR1 is SGHTA and CDR2 FQGNSA. The CDR3 covers 12 residues. V lost 5 bases to trimming and J lost 1 base, with 6 bases between them. Together with reference TRBV7-2 and TRBJ2-7, the CDR3 gives the full variable domain: GAGVSQSPSNKVTEKGKDVELRCDPISGHTALYWYRQSLGQGLEFLIYFQGNSAPDKSGLPSDRFSAERTGGSVSTLTIQRTQQEDSAVYLCASSHGSYEQYFGPGTRLTVT.

The CDR3 reads CASSRRTSGTYEQYF. CDR3 sequence (DNA): TGTGCCAGCAGCCGGAGGACTAGCGGGACCTACGAGCAGTACTTC. The chain couples TRBV7-2 to TRBJ2-7; 12 nucleotides agree with TRBD2. Germline V gene sequence: CDR1 SGHTA, CDR2 FQGNSA. Trimming removed 5 bases from V and 2 bases from J; junction bases left unmatched: 4. This CDR3 has 15 residues.

The rearrangement links TRBV15 to TRBJ2-7; possibly TRBD2 for D (5 bases). CDR1 and CDR2 (germline): LNHNV, YYDKDF (reference sequence). CDR3 length: 15 residues. V lost 1 base and J lost 2, with 12 bases in between. The CDR3 sequence: CATSRGTGLPYEQYF. The CDR3 DNA reads TGTGCCACCAGCAGAGGAACCGGACTCCCCTACGAGCAGTACTTC.

The CDR3 spells CASSFGGDGGYTF. The CDR3 nucleotides read TGTGCCAGCAGCTTCGGGGGGGATGGTGGCTACACCTTC. The V call is TRBV7-9, the J call TRBJ1-2; perhaps TRBD1 as D (5 bases). The V gene lost 3 bases and the J gene lost 7 bases, with 12 bases spanning the gap. The length of the CDR3 is 13 residues. Germline CDR1 is SEHNR and CDR2 is FQNEAQ (reference sequence).

The chain has TRBV5-1 and TRBJ2-7, with 12 bases matching TRBD2. Trimming cost V 4 bases and J 0 bases; bases outside gene matches: 2. The CDR3 has 15 amino acids. Germline CDR1 reads SGHRS; CDR2 reads YFSETQ. The CDR3 loop is CASSKTSGGSYEQYF. The DNA of the CDR3 is TGCGCCAGCAGCAAGACTAGCGGGGGCTCCTACGAGCAGTACTTC.

The chain has TRBV7-9 and TRBJ1-1; D is undetermined. The V end lost 5 bases, the J end lost 0 bases, and 10 bases lay between the germline ends. The CDR3 is 14 amino acids. Germline V gene sequence: CDR1 SEHNR, CDR2 FQNEAQ (reference sequence). CDR3 nucleotide sequence: TGTGCCAGCAGCCCCCAGGTTTTGAACACTGAAGCTTTCTTT. Protein product: CASSPQVLNTEAFF.

The CDR3 DNA reads TGTGCCAGCAGAGTACCAGGTTTAGCTAACTATGGCTACACCTTC. Its protein product is CASRVPGLANYGYTF. The chain is built from TRBV6-5 and TRBJ1-2; D gene uncertain. The CDR3 totals 15 residues. V lost 6 bases, J lost 0 bases, and 14 bases lay in between. From germline, CDR1 is MNHEY and CDR2 SVGAGI.

CDR3 region: CASSFDFYRTGSKWSYTF. CDR3 in DNA: TGTGCCAGCAGCTTTGATTTCTACCGGACAGGGAGTAAGTGGAGCTACACCTTC. The chain recombines TRBV5-6 with TRBJ1-2; 8 nucleotides match TRBD1. The CDR3 sequence is 18 residues long. J was trimmed by 9 bases and V by 2 bases; bases with no gene match: 21. Germline V CDR1 and CDR2: SGHDT, YYEEEE.

The chain joins TRBV18 to TRBJ2-2; no definite D call. Per germline, CDR1 KGHSH and CDR2 LQKENI. With 0 bases removed from V and 6 bases from J, the gap between germline ends came to 8 bases. The CDR3 totals 14 residues. CDR3 sequence (DNA): TGTGCCAGCTCACCACCTCACTTGGCCGGGGAGCTGTTTTTT. Translation: CASSPPHLAGELFF.